One and the same sample provided the 26 T cell receptor beta chains below, sequenced in a study of shared clonotypes between healthy human individuals. The method was immunoSEQ multiplex PCR; TCRdb's version includes in-frame clones alone and lacks a portion of them. The table has hundreds of thousands of clones, approximately 96% seen once; the top ten hold approximately 0.1%. CD45RO-negative CD8 cells positively selected for CCR7 made up the naive population, which excluded terminally differentiated effector memory CD45RA+ cells. Input material: naive CD8+ T cells sorted from blood. These receptor sequences come from a woman aged 25 to 39 in good health.

The chain combines TRBV7-9 with TRBJ2-7; D is perhaps TRBD2 (6 bases). The germline V gene has CDR1 SEHNR and CDR2 FQNEAQ (reference sequence). This CDR3 is built from 14 residues. Trimming shortened V by 3 bases and J by 3 bases, and 12 bases separated the two germline ends. As DNA, the CDR3 is TGTGCCAGCAGCTTTAGAGGGAGGTTCTACGAGCAGTACTTC. It codes for CASSFRGRFYEQYF.

This clone showed up just once. CDR3 sequence reads: CASSNIQGGTYEQYF. Here the CDR3 DNA reads TGTGCCAGTAGTAATATCCAGGGTGGAACCTACGAGCAGTACTTC. J is TRBJ2-7 and V is TRBV19; D might be TRBD1 (5 bases). The germline V gene encodes CDR1 LNHDA and CDR2 SQIVND (reference sequence). This CDR3 comprises 15 residues. V was pared by 4 bases and J by 2 bases, with 15 bases between.

The chain is built from TRBV7-3 and TRBJ2-5, with 13 positions matching TRBD2. V trimming: 4 bases; J trimming: 2 bases; junction bases outside the gene matches: 1. The CDR3 sequence is 15 residues long. Looked up from germline, CDR1 is SGHTA and CDR2 is FQGTGA. The CDR3: CASSWTSGSQETQYF. CDR3 coding DNA: TGTGCCAGCAGCTGGACTAGCGGGAGTCAAGAGACCCAGTACTTC.

This clone was picked up one time. The rearrangement joins TRBV5-1 to TRBJ2-2; TRBD2 might be the D (5 bases). The germline V and J ends were trimmed by 1 base and 4 bases, with 11 bases remaining between them. The CDR3 consists of 15 residues. Germline V lookup: CDR1 SGHRS, CDR2 YFSETQ. CDR3 loop: CASSLISEGTGELFF. CDR3 nucleotide sequence: TGCGCCAGCAGCTTGATTAGCGAGGGCACCGGGGAGCTGTTTTTT.

The chain links TRBV28 to TRBJ2-7; 7 bases fit TRBD1. The CDR3 consists of 12 residues. Germline CDR1 reads MDHEN; CDR2 reads SYDVKM. With V trimmed by 5 bases and J by 11 bases, 9 bases remained unmatched. The CDR3 bases are TGTGCCAGCAGTCCCCACGACAGGGCAGAGTACTTC. Protein product: CASSPHDRAEYF.

The chain couples TRBV7-9 to TRBJ1-1; D perhaps matches TRBD1 (6 bases). Per the germline V gene, CDR1 is SEHNR and CDR2 is FQNEAQ (reference sequence). This CDR3 region has 11 residues. Trimming pared 5 bases from V and 7 bases from J, leaving 8 bases between. DNA of the CDR3: TGTGCCAGCAGCAAGGACAGTGAAGCTTTCTTT. This translates into CASSKDSEAFF.

The chain recombines TRBV27 with TRBJ1-1; D remains ambiguous. CDR1 MNHEY and CDR2 SMNVEV come from the germline V gene (reference sequence). This CDR3 is 13 amino acids long. The germline V and J ends were trimmed by 2 bases and 1 base, with 5 bases remaining between them. CDR3 coding DNA: TGTGCCAGCAGTTTAGGCAAGAACACTGAAGCTTTCTTT. This encodes CASSLGKNTEAFF.

The chain has TRBV6-4 and TRBJ2-2, with D unresolved. Germline assignment: CDR1 MRHNA and CDR2 SNTAGT. The CDR3 length is 15 residues. Trimming removed 3 bases at V and 0 bases at J, with 8 bases between. CDR3 sequence reads: CASSDSVANTGELFF. The CDR3 nucleotides are TGTGCCAGCAGTGATAGTGTCGCGAACACCGGGGAGCTGTTTTTT.

The gene calls are TRBV21-1 and TRBJ2-7; the table names TRBD2, a call not compared with the DNA. TRBV21-1 is labeled a pseudogene. The length of the CDR3 is 17 residues. In DNA form, the CDR3 reads TGTGCCAGCAGCAAAGAAACGGGACTAGCGGAATCCTACGAGCAGTACTTC. Protein sequence: CASSKETGLAESYEQYF.

J is TRBJ2-1 and V is TRBV6-5; no reliable D call. CDR1 MNHEY and CDR2 SVGAGI come from the germline V gene. The ends were cut back, 0 bases at V and 4 bases at J, with 13 bases in the middle. The length of the CDR3 is 16 residues. This chain's CDR3 is CASSYSPLGPYNEQFF. As DNA, the CDR3 is TGTGCCAGCAGTTACTCTCCCCTGGGCCCTTACAATGAGCAGTTCTTC.

The CDR3 is CASEKIGLAGYEQYF. DNA of the CDR3: TGTGCCAGCGAAAAAATTGGACTAGCGGGATACGAGCAGTACTTC. This chain joins TRBV28 and TRBJ2-7, with TRBD2 matching 12 bases. Germline V gene sequence: CDR1 MDHEN, CDR2 SYDVKM. V trimming: 8 bases; J trimming: 4 bases; junction bases outside the gene matches: 9. The CDR3 is 15 amino acids.

This clone was recorded only once. The chain carries TRBV18 and TRBJ2-7; D call uncertain. The length of the CDR3 is 14 residues. Germline CDR1 KGHSH, CDR2 LQKENI. The V end lost 2 bases, the J end lost 4 bases, and 12 bases lay between the germline ends. CDR3 residues: CASSPEIGEYEQYF. The CDR3 nucleotides are TGTGCCAGCTCACCAGAGATTGGGGAATACGAGCAGTACTTC.

This clone appeared once. In DNA, the CDR3 is TGTGCCAGCAGCGTAGTCCCCCAGAGCTCCTACAATGAGCAGTTCTTC. Translated, it gives CASSVVPQSSYNEQFF. This chain uses TRBV9 with TRBJ2-1; no clear D. This CDR3 has 16 amino acids. Germline V gene lookup returns CDR1 SGDLS and CDR2 YYNGEE. V dropped 0 bases and J dropped 0 bases, with 10 bases sitting between them.

The genes are TRBV27 and TRBJ2-7; 7 bases fit TRBD1. The CDR3 spans 13 residues. With V trimmed by 5 bases and J by 3 bases, 4 bases remained unmatched. Germline V CDR1 and CDR2: MNHEY, SMNVEV (reference sequence). Here the CDR3 reads CASSMGQYYEQYF. CDR3 nucleotide sequence: TGTGCCAGCAGTATGGGACAGTACTACGAGCAGTACTTC.

Concerning this clone itself: The sample holds other DNA sequences that translate to the same CDR3. This chain joins TRBV9 and TRBJ2-2, with no clear D. V lost 3 bases, J lost 6 bases, and 6 bases lay in between. CDR1 and CDR2 (germline): SGDLS, YYNGEE. The CDR3 contains 12 residues. The CDR3 DNA reads TGTGCCAGCAGCGGAGGATCCGGGGAGCTGTTTTTT. Amino acids: CASSGGSGELFF.

CDR3 in amino acids: CASGPGREKREQFF. DNA for the CDR3: TGTGCCAGCGGACCAGGGCGGGAGAAGAGAGAGCAGTTCTTC. This chain uses TRBV5-6 with TRBJ2-1; the match to TRBD2 covers 7 bases. The length of the CDR3 is 14 residues. Germline lookup yields CDR1 SGHDT and CDR2 YYEEEE. V shed 7 bases and J 10 bases; nucleotides not matched to a gene: 14.

DNA of the CDR3: TGTGCCAGCAGTTTATCTAGCGGGCCCTCCTACGAGCAGTACTTC. It is translated as CASSLSSGPSYEQYF. The chain carries TRBV27 and TRBJ2-7; 7 positions agree with TRBD2. The length of the CDR3 is 15 residues. Trimming cost V 0 bases and J 0 bases; bases outside gene matches: 2. Germline V gene lookup returns CDR1 MNHEY and CDR2 SMNVEV (reference sequence).

The chain uses TRBV9 and TRBJ2-1; the D is unclear. This CDR3 spans 13 amino acids. From germline, CDR1 is SGDLS and CDR2 YYNGEE. Trimming removed 0 bases from V and 7 bases from J, with 8 bases in between. CDR3 sequence (DNA): TGTGCCAGCAGCGTAGAAGGTAGGAATGAGCAGTTCTTC. Its translation is CASSVEGRNEQFF.

The rearrangement uses TRBV14 and TRBJ1-2, with D perhaps matching TRBD1 (6 bases). V was cut by 3 bases and J by 7 bases, with 18 bases left in between. Germline V lookup: CDR1 SGHDN, CDR2 FVKESK. The CDR3 is 15 amino acids. The CDR3 spells CASSHETGISGGYTF. CDR3 nucleotide sequence: TGTGCCAGCAGCCATGAAACAGGGATAAGTGGTGGCTACACCTTC.

The V and J genes are TRBV5-5 and TRBJ2-3, with 10 nucleotides matching TRBD1. The CDR3 is 17 amino acids. Per the germline V gene, CDR1 is SGHKS and CDR2 is YYEKEE (reference sequence). The junction had 12 bases not matched to a gene; V was cut back by 4 bases and J by 4 bases. The CDR3 sequence: CASSGSLGQGESDTQYF. The CDR3 DNA reads as TGTGCCAGCAGCGGCTCCCTTGGACAGGGGGAATCAGATACGCAGTATTTT.

This CDR3 reads CASSGPIEQYF. As DNA, the CDR3 is TGTGCCAGCAGTGGCCCCATCGAGCAGTACTTC. The rearrangement links TRBV27 to TRBJ2-7; D is unclear. Germline loops: CDR1 MNHEY, CDR2 SMNVEV (reference sequence). Trimming shortened V by 5 bases and J by 6 bases, and 8 bases separated the two germline ends. This CDR3 is built from 11 residues.

The rearrangement joins TRBV27 to TRBJ2-7; TRBD1 matches 9 bases. The CDR3 extends over 17 amino acids. V shed 6 bases, J shed 0 bases, and the junction held 12 bases outside the gene matches. Germline CDR1 MNHEY, CDR2 SMNVEV (reference sequence). The CDR3 nucleotides are TGTGCCAGCAGGGACAGGGGACGAAAAAACAGCTCCTACGAGCAGTACTTC. This gives the protein CASRDRGRKNSSYEQYF.

The chain recombines TRBV6-5 with TRBJ1-1; D may be TRBD1 (5 bases). This CDR3 region has 15 residues. Per the germline V gene, CDR1 is MNHEY and CDR2 is SVGAGI. Trimming stripped 2 bases from V and 0 bases from J, with 10 bases between. The CDR3 is CASSYGRGLNTEAFF. The CDR3 nucleotides are TGTGCCAGCAGTTACGGTAGGGGATTGAACACTGAAGCTTTCTTT.

The chain is built from TRBV27 and TRBJ1-3, with D uncertain. The ends were cut back, 9 bases at V and 3 bases at J, with 6 bases in the middle. The CDR3 has 11 amino acids. In germline, CDR1 is MNHEY, CDR2 SMNVEV (reference sequence). The DNA of the CDR3 is TGTGCCAGTTCGGATGGAAACACCATATATTTT. Protein product: CASSDGNTIYF.

V is TRBV29-1 and J is TRBJ2-7; 8 positions match TRBD1. CDR1 is SQVTM and CDR2 is ANQGSEA in the germline V gene. V shed 7 bases and J 0 bases; nucleotides not matched to a gene: 5. This CDR3 comprises 13 residues. The DNA of the CDR3 is TGCAGCGCACGACAGGGGCGCTCCTACGAGCAGTACTTC. Amino acids: CSARQGRSYEQYF.

This clone has a single count. The chain recombines TRBV28 with TRBJ2-7; tentative D call: TRBD2 (6 bases). Trimming took 7 bases from V and 6 from J, leaving 19 bases between them. CDR3 length: 14 amino acids. CDR1 and CDR2 (germline): MDHEN, SYDVKM. CDR3 amino acids: CASTPAPGESEQYF. The CDR3 nucleotides are TGTGCCAGCACCCCTGCCCCGGGAGAGAGCGAGCAGTACTTC.